These 24 T cell receptor beta chains came from one sample sequenced in a study of T cell changes during pregnancy in multiple sclerosis. The assay was immunoSEQ multiplex PCR, and TCRdb's table has in-frame clones only and misses some. The sample yields about 70,000 clones, about 94% seen once. This specimen consisted of peripheral blood, obtained in the third trimester of pregnancy. The receptors come from a female donor with multiple sclerosis, enrolled in a pregnancy study.

This sequence joins TRBV7-2 and TRBJ2-3; D perhaps matches TRBD2 (5 bases). Looked up from germline, CDR1 is SGHTA and CDR2 is FQGNSA. Trimming removed 5 bases at V and 5 bases at J, with 14 bases between. The CDR3 length is 14 residues. For the CDR3, the DNA is TGTGCCAGCAGCCCGTCCGCGGGCAGAGATACGCAGTATTTT. This codes for CASSPSAGRDTQYF.

The chain recombines TRBV10-2 with TRBJ1-5; D is ambiguous. Per germline, CDR1 WSHSY and CDR2 SAAADI. Trimming left V 4 bases short and J 4 bases short, with 5 bases between. The CDR3 covers 12 residues. The CDR3 sequence: CASSGLNQPQHF. CDR3 nucleotides: TGCGCCAGCAGTGGTTTAAATCAGCCCCAGCATTTT.

The V and J genes are TRBV29-1 and TRBJ2-1; TRBD2 matches 8 bases. V shed 7 bases and J 7 bases; nucleotides not matched to a gene: 15. The CDR3 spans 15 residues. Germline-derived CDR1 and CDR2 are SQVTM and ANQGSEA. The CDR3 here is CSERGWGAMRNEQFF. The DNA of the CDR3 is TGCAGCGAGCGGGGGTGGGGGGCGATGAGGAATGAGCAGTTCTTC.

This chain uses TRBV7-8 with TRBJ2-7; tentative D call: TRBD1 (6 bases). Germline-derived CDR1 and CDR2 are SGHVS and FQNEAQ. V was trimmed by 1 base and J by 2 bases, leaving 21 bases between them. The CDR3 totals 18 residues. CDR3 loop: CASSLVGIGRTVAYEQYF. The CDR3, as DNA: TGTGCCAGCAGCTTAGTCGGAATAGGTAGGACAGTGGCCTACGAGCAGTACTTC.

V gene TRBV19 combines with J gene TRBJ2-7; a weak D match, TRBD1 (5 bases). The CDR3 loop spans 12 amino acids. Germline loops: CDR1 LNHDA, CDR2 SQIVND (reference sequence). The V end was cut by 4 bases, the J end by 4 bases, with 8 bases between. CDR3 sequence reads: CASSTQGYEQYF. The CDR3 DNA sequence: TGTGCCAGTAGTACCCAGGGTTACGAGCAGTACTTC.

The chain carries TRBV2 and TRBJ2-3; no clear D. V was trimmed by 3 bases and J by 4 bases, leaving 2 bases between them. CDR1 SNHLY and CDR2 FYNNEI come from the germline V gene. This CDR3 region has 11 residues. The CDR3 loop is CASSDADTQYF. CDR3 DNA: TGTGCCAGCAGTGACGCAGATACGCAGTATTTT.

This clone appeared a single time. The chain couples TRBV21-1 to TRBJ1-6; the listed D gene, TRBD1, was not tested against the DNA. TRBV21-1 is reported as a pseudogene. This CDR3 spans 14 amino acids. CDR3 protein: CASSKGSYNSPLHF. The DNA of the CDR3 is TGTGCCAGCAGCAAAGGCAGCTATAATTCACCCCTCCACTTT.

The chain uses TRBV10-3 and TRBJ2-7; unclear D gene. The CDR3 covers 15 residues. Trimming took off 5 bases at V and 0 bases at J, with 14 bases between the two ends. CDR1 is ENHRY and CDR2 is SYGVKD in the germline V gene. The DNA of the CDR3 is TGTGCCATCAGTTTTCGACTGGCGAGCTCCTACGAGCAGTACTTC. Its translation is CAISFRLASSYEQYF.

The rearrangement links TRBV27 to TRBJ2-3, with unresolved D. Per the germline V gene, CDR1 is MNHEY and CDR2 is SMNVEV (reference sequence). The V end was cut by 6 bases, the J end by 4 bases, with 17 bases between. CDR3 length equals 15 residues. CDR3 bases: TGTGCCAGCAGACTGCCTCGAGCCCCCCCAGATACGCAGTATTTT. Protein: CASRLPRAPPDTQYF.

V is TRBV11-2 and J is TRBJ1-3; D possibly corresponds to TRBD1 (6 bases). With 1 base removed from V and 0 bases from J, the gap between germline ends came to 7 bases. Germline CDR1 SGHAT, CDR2 FQNNGV. The CDR3 has 15 residues. DNA for the CDR3: TGTGCCAGCAGCTTAGTGACAGGCTCTGGAAACACCATATATTTT. Its protein is CASSLVTGSGNTIYF.

The V call is TRBV18, the J call TRBJ1-2; D remains ambiguous. There are 14 residues in the CDR3. V lost 3 bases and J 0 bases, leaving 8 bases between the germline ends. CDR1 and CDR2 from the germline V gene are KGHSH and LQKENI. CDR3 DNA: TGTGCCAGCTCACCGAGTGTCACTAACTATGGCTACACCTTC. Residues: CASSPSVTNYGYTF. The full variable domain, rest sourced from reference TRBV18 and TRBJ1-2, is NAGVMQNPRHLVRRRGQEARLRCSPMKGHSHVYWYRQLPEEGLKFMVYLQKENIIDESGMPKERFSAEFPKEGPSILRIQQVVRGDSAAYFCASSPSVTNYGYTFGSGTRLTVV.

This chain's CDR3 is CASSLSTLRGAWADTQYF. The CDR3 DNA sequence: TGTGCCAGCAGTTTATCAACCCTGCGGGGGGCCTGGGCAGATACGCAGTATTTT. This chain joins TRBV27 and TRBJ2-3, with 8 bases aligning to TRBD2. Losses at the gene ends were 0 bases for V and 4 bases for J; bases not matched to a gene: 12. CDR3 size: 18 residues. The germline V gene encodes CDR1 MNHEY and CDR2 SMNVEV (reference sequence).

The genes are TRBV4-3 and TRBJ2-7; TRBD1 aligns across 8 bases. Germline CDR1 reads LGHNA; CDR2 reads YSLEER. J gave up 1 base and V 1 base, and 6 bases lay outside the gene matches. The CDR3 consists of 16 residues. The CDR3 nucleotides read TGCGCCAGCAGCCAAGGGAGAGGACAGGGTTCCTACGAGCAGTACTTC. Protein product: CASSQGRGQGSYEQYF.

The V and J genes are TRBV7-9 and TRBJ1-2; a possible D gene is TRBD1 (5 bases). Germline CDR1 reads SEHNR; CDR2 reads FQNEAQ (reference sequence). The CDR3 is 13 residues long. V was shortened by 8 bases and J by 6 bases, with 16 bases between the two germline ends. The CDR3 reads CASRSHRLDGYTF. The CDR3 nucleotides are TGTGCCAGCCGATCTCACAGGTTAGATGGCTACACCTTC.

This rearrangement joins TRBV6-5 to TRBJ2-7; 7 positions agree with TRBD2. The CDR3 contains 14 residues. Germline loops: CDR1 MNHEY, CDR2 SVGAGI. V shed 8 bases and J 0 bases; nucleotides not matched to a gene: 7. CDR3 nucleotides: TGTGCCAGCGGTTCTAGCGGACGCTCCTACGAGCAGTACTTC. Protein: CASGSSGRSYEQYF.

The rearrangement joins TRBV9 to TRBJ2-1; the match to TRBD1 covers 7 bases. V was pared by 3 bases and J by 10 bases, with 13 bases of the junction left unmatched. The CDR3 length is 15 residues. Germline V gene data show CDR1 as SGDLS and CDR2 as YYNGEE. For the CDR3, the DNA is TGTGCCAGCAGCGGCACCCACCTACAGGGGAAGGAGCAGTTCTTC. The encoded protein is CASSGTHLQGKEQFF.

V is TRBV5-4 and J is TRBJ2-3, with TRBD1 matching 9 bases. The CDR3 contains 14 residues. V lost 2 bases to trimming and J lost 3 bases; unmatched junction nucleotides: 1. Per the germline V gene, CDR1 is SGHNT and CDR2 is YYREEE (reference sequence). CDR3 protein: CASSLQGATDTQYF. The CDR3 nucleotides read TGTGCCAGCAGCTTACAGGGGGCGACAGATACGCAGTATTTT. Supplemented by reference TRBV5-4 and TRBJ2-3, the full variable domain reads ETGVTQSPTHLIKTRGQQVTLRCSSQSGHNTVSWYQQALGQGPQFIFQYYREEENGRGNFPPRFSGLQFPNYSSELNVNALELDDSALYLCASSLQGATDTQYFGPGTRLTVL.

V usage is TRBV12-5 and J usage is TRBJ2-1, with D unresolved. Deletions cut 7 bases from V and 8 bases from J, with 12 bases between. The CDR3 runs to 12 residues. In germline, CDR1 is LGHNT, CDR2 FRNRAP. The CDR3 region is CASAPRLDEQFF. The CDR3 nucleotides are TGTGCTAGTGCCCCCCGGTTGGATGAGCAGTTCTTC.

The chain employs TRBV6-5 and TRBJ2-3; D gene ambiguous. V was pared by 0 bases and J by 4 bases, with 5 bases between. Germline V gene sequence: CDR1 MNHEY, CDR2 SVGAGI. The CDR3 totals 13 residues. The CDR3 nucleotides read TGTGCCAGCAGTTACTCGTTCGCAGATACGCAGTATTTT. It encodes CASSYSFADTQYF.

The genes are TRBV6-5 and TRBJ2-1, with 9 bases that match TRBD2. V was pared by 2 bases and J by 7 bases, with 9 bases of the junction left unmatched. CDR1 and CDR2 (germline): MNHEY, SVGAGI. This CDR3 comprises 16 residues. CDR3 DNA sequence: TGTGCCAGCAGTTACGACCTAGCGGGGTCTTTGAATGAGCAGTTCTTC. Protein: CASSYDLAGSLNEQFF.

The chain's CDR3 is CAWETGNYGYTF. The CDR3 DNA reads as TGTGCCTGGGAAACAGGGAACTATGGCTACACCTTC. The rearrangement uses TRBV30 and TRBJ1-2, with a possible D match to TRBD1 (6 bases). V lost 5 bases to trimming and J lost 2 bases, with 9 bases between them. The CDR3 is 12 amino acids. Germline loops: CDR1 GTSNPN, CDR2 SVGIG (reference sequence). Drawing the rest from reference TRBV30 and TRBJ1-2, the complete variable domain is SQTIHQWPATLVQPVGSPLSLECTVEGTSNPNLYWYRQAAGRGLQLLFYSVGIGQISSEVPQNLSASRPQDRQFILSSKKLLLSDSGFYLCAWETGNYGYTFGSGTRLTVV.

The chain combines TRBV6-5 with TRBJ1-2, with D tentatively TRBD1 (5 bases). The germline V gene has CDR1 MNHEY and CDR2 SVGAGI. This CDR3 has 10 amino acids. Trimming cost V 6 bases and J 6 bases, with 5 bases left between them. CDR3 sequence reads: CASSRDGYTF. Written as DNA, the CDR3 is TGTGCCAGCAGCAGGGATGGCTACACCTTC.

The chain employs TRBV5-8 and TRBJ2-2; D is possibly TRBD2 (7 bases). CDR1 is SGHTS and CDR2 is YDEGEE in the germline V gene. V was shortened by 7 bases and J by 1 base, with 14 bases between the two germline ends. This CDR3 is built from 15 residues. This chain's CDR3 is CASEGGGLNTGELFF. As DNA, the CDR3 is TGTGCCAGCGAGGGCGGGGGCCTGAACACCGGGGAGCTGTTTTTT.

J is TRBJ2-5 and V is TRBV2; 15 bases are a match to TRBD2. Losses at the gene ends were 7 bases for V and 4 bases for J; bases not matched to a gene: 13. From germline, CDR1 is SNHLY and CDR2 FYNNEI. The CDR3 runs to 18 residues. CDR3 coding DNA: TGTGCCAGCACGGGGTCGGGACTAGCGGGGGGCTCGCGAGAGACCCAGTACTTC. Translating gives CASTGSGLAGGSRETQYF.